This TCR beta chain appears in the sequencing data of a study of identical twins. Study-wide findings and caveats: Cord blood beta clonotypes present at high abundance carried fewer insertions; no such pattern appeared in memory repertoires. Zero-insertion findings could be partly confounded by invariant cells (MAIT and iNKT cells). Twin-shared out-of-frame alpha sequences were enriched for low generation probability.

One entry per CDR3 protein results from TCRdb running MiXCR on the 5' RACE reads. The sample lists some 1,600,000 distinct CDR3 sequences, around 33% occurring once. Details on this clonotype: Its specificity is not known.

From germline, CDR1 is ENHRY and CDR2 SYGVKD. The CDR3 is 15 amino acids. V dropped 2 bases and J dropped 0 bases, with 9 bases sitting between them. Material for sequencing was cord blood. V usage is TRBV10-3 and J usage is TRBJ2-3; D gene uncertain. This clonotype was obtained from a newborn girl in good health. CDR3 coding DNA: TGTGCCATCAGTGAGGTCGGCTACAGCACAGATACGCAGTATTTT. Translating gives CAISEVGYSTDTQYF.